The T cell receptor (beta chain) described here comes from a study of cytotoxic CD8 clonotypes in ibrutinib-treated CLL. Study summary: After median about 5.5 years, around 14 stayed in remission, around twelve progressed; responses roughly 24 partial, 2 complete. Averaging across samples gave approximately 270,000 productive templates and around 90,000 productive rearrangements.

The repertoire was sequenced with immunoSEQ multiplex PCR; TCRdb's copy has only in-frame clones and lacks some. The sample lists about 140,000 clones; 91% were seen once. Study-wide results and limits: Clonality climbed at ibrutinib response, then dropped toward baseline at progression.

Worth noting for this clone: Its antigen is currently unknown.

Unmatched junction bases numbered 17, after V lost 1 base and J lost 4 bases. The CDR3 is made up of 18 amino acids. Germline V gene data show CDR1 as GTSNPN and CDR2 as SVGIG (reference sequence). The sequenced sample was PBMCs, obtained after 12 months of ibrutinib treatment. This sequence originates from a human donor with chronic lymphocytic leukemia. V gene TRBV30 combines with J gene TRBJ2-3; TRBD1 aligns across 7 bases. The CDR3 sequence: CAWSDPTPRDRDSDTQYF. The CDR3 DNA reads TGTGCCTGGAGTGACCCCACCCCCCGAGACAGGGATTCAGATACGCAGTATTTT. Based on the CDR3 plus reference TRBV30 and TRBJ2-3, the full variable domain is SQTIHQWPATLVQPVGSPLSLECTVEGTSNPNLYWYRQAAGRGLQLLFYSVGIGQISSEVPQNLSASRPQDRQFILSSKKLLLSDSGFYLCAWSDPTPRDRDSDTQYFGPGTRLTVL.